This T cell receptor (beta chain) appears in the sequencing data of a study of blood T cells in healthy people across ages. The authors ran a second PCR of 7 to 11 cycles using a sample-barcoded 5' primer and a J-beta primer mix. Each CDR3 protein gets one entry after TCRdb re-called the 5' RACE reads with MiXCR. This table holds 1.2 million to 1.5 million distinct CDR3 sequences, around 59% found once. Study findings and constraints: In these data, TCR beta diversity tracked strongly with naive T cell percentage.

As to this clonotype: The target antigen is unknown.

Isolated PBMCs totaled at least 6 million in each sample. CDR3 length: 14 residues. The V gene end was trimmed by 9 bases and the J gene end by 6 bases; junction bases not matched to a gene: 10. CDR1 is SGHVS and CDR2 is FQNEAQ in the germline V gene. The sample was blood. The origin of this receptor is a man aged 18-30 years in good health. The chain links TRBV7-8 to TRBJ2-1, with TRBD2 identical over 8 bases. The CDR3 sequence: CASGGTSLGNEQFF. In DNA, the CDR3 is TGTGCCAGTGGCGGGACTAGTTTGGGCAATGAGCAGTTCTTC.